The 31 T cell receptor beta chains in this list originate from one sample, sequenced in a study of T cell repertoires in cytomegalovirus infection (dated by TCRdb to the late 2010s). TCRdb records Illumina HiSeq 1500 as the sequencer. TCRdb itself trimmed the public reads at Q25 with fastp, ran MiXCR and retained productive beta chains. Each CDR3 protein gets just one entry, which takes the most common genes and DNA from the rows behind it. In all, the sample holds 480,000 or so distinct CDR3 sequences, and about 11% of those were seen once. The ten largest account for 10% to 13% of the sample. The specimen was PBMCs. Receptors originate from a human donor in good health (CMV status not recorded). Some clones in this sample may be carry-over from other donors' samples.

This clonotype was counted ten times or more. The chain uses TRBV20-1 and TRBJ2-1, with TRBD2 identical over 7 bases. Losses at the gene ends were 8 bases for V and 2 bases for J; bases not matched to a gene: 12. The germline CDR1 and CDR2 sequences are DFQATT and SNEGSKA (reference sequence). The CDR3 length is 15 residues. In nucleotides, the CDR3 is TGCAGTTCAACCCTATCGGGAGGCCCCTACAATGAGCAGTTCTTC. It is translated as CSSTLSGGPYNEQFF.

This clonotype occurred a few times. The J gene is TRBJ2-3, the V gene TRBV25-1, with D possibly being TRBD1 (6 bases). This CDR3 comprises 15 residues. Germline CDR1 reads MGHDK; CDR2 reads SYGVNS. V was cut by 3 bases and J by 5 bases, with 15 bases left in between. As DNA, the CDR3 is TGTGCCAGCAGTGATATCGGGCAGGGGAGAGATACGCAGTATTTT. Its protein is CASSDIGQGRDTQYF. Supplemented by reference TRBV25-1 and TRBJ2-3, the full variable domain reads EADIYQTPRYLVIGTGKKITLECSQTMGHDKMYWYQQDPGMELHLIHYSYGVNSTEKGDLSSESTVSRIRTEHFPLTLESARPSHTSQYLCASSDIGQGRDTQYFGPGTRLTVL.

Many counts were recorded for this clonotype. The chain is built from TRBV28 and TRBJ2-2, with D perhaps TRBD2 (6 bases). V was clipped by 3 bases and J by 1 base, with 9 bases between them. There are 15 residues in the CDR3. Germline V gene data show CDR1 as MDHEN and CDR2 as SYDVKM. CDR3 amino acids: CASSLAGQNTGELFF. The CDR3 DNA sequence: TGTGCCAGCAGTTTGGCGGGGCAGAACACCGGGGAGCTGTTTTTT.

This clonotype was observed a handful of times. The V call is TRBV2, the J call TRBJ2-1; TRBD1 might be the D (5 bases). The CDR3 covers 11 residues. V dropped 8 bases and J dropped 7 bases, with 9 bases sitting between them. In germline, CDR1 is SNHLY, CDR2 FYNNEI. CDR3 sequence (DNA): TGTGCCAGCCCAGGGCAGAATGAGCAGTTCTTC. This translates into CASPGQNEQFF.

The V gene is TRBV4-2, the J gene TRBJ2-3, with D hard to call. Germline CDR1 reads LGHNA; CDR2 reads YNFKEQ. This CDR3 spans 17 amino acids. The V end lost 0 bases, the J end lost 1 base, and 14 bases lay between the germline ends. CDR3 coding DNA: TGTGCCAGCAGCCAAGAGTGGCGGTCCTTGGGCACAGATACGCAGTATTTT. This codes for CASSQEWRSLGTDTQYF.

This clonotype has at least ten counts. The DNA of the CDR3 is TGTGCCAGCAGCTTAGCGCTGAGCTCCTACGAGCAGTACTTC. Amino acid sequence: CASSLALSSYEQYF. The chain carries TRBV7-8 and TRBJ2-7, with no clear D. This CDR3 contains 14 residues. CDR1 is SGHVS and CDR2 is FQNEAQ in the germline V gene. V shed 0 bases and J shed 0 bases, with 6 bases lying between them.

This clonotype was recorded many times. The V gene is TRBV4-1, the J gene TRBJ1-1; the D is unclear. Trimming pared 0 bases from V and 2 bases from J, leaving 13 bases between. Germline CDR1 is MGHRA and CDR2 is YSYEKL. The CDR3 spans 16 residues. Written as DNA, the CDR3 is TGCGCCAGCAGCCAAGATCAACAGAGAACAAACACTGAAGCTTTCTTT. Protein product: CASSQDQQRTNTEAFF.

The chain has TRBV20-1 and TRBJ2-7; perhaps D is TRBD1 or TRBD2 (6 bases each). V gave up 0 bases and J gave up 4 bases, with 16 bases separating them. Germline V gene lookup returns CDR1 DFQATT and CDR2 SNEGSKA (reference sequence). The CDR3 runs to 15 residues. The CDR3 nucleotides read TGCAGTGCTAGAGATAGGGGGGAGAAGGTTTACGAGCAGTACTTC. Translation: CSARDRGEKVYEQYF.

In the case of this clonotype: At one end the junction does not follow the germline gene, possibly because of a read error. The chain couples TRBV25-1 to TRBJ1-1; no definite D call. Germline V gene sequence: CDR1 MGHDK, CDR2 SYGVNS. The CDR3 has 12 amino acids. The CDR3: CASNEEGTEAFF. Here the CDR3 DNA reads TGTGCCAGCAATGAAGAAGGCACTGAAGCTTTCTTT.

The rearrangement joins TRBV6-2 or TRBV6-3 to TRBJ1-1, with TRBD1 as a possible D gene (5 bases). V lost 2 bases, J lost 4 bases, and 17 bases lay in between. The CDR3 sequence is 16 residues long. Germline loops: CDR1 MNHEY, CDR2 SVGEGT. The CDR3: CASSYGRQLRGTEAFF. The CDR3 DNA sequence: TGTGCCAGCAGTTACGGGAGACAGTTGAGGGGCACTGAAGCTTTCTTT.

This clonotype was detected ten times or more. The J gene is TRBJ2-1, the V gene TRBV15, with a possible D match to TRBD1 (5 bases). The germline V and J ends were trimmed by 2 bases and 4 bases, with 9 bases remaining between them. Germline V gene sequence: CDR1 LNHNV, CDR2 YYDKDF (reference sequence). CDR3 size: 14 residues. The CDR3, as DNA: TGTGCCACCAGCAGACGGACAAAATACAATGAGCAGTTCTTC. Residues: CATSRRTKYNEQFF.

This clonotype was detected ten times or more. This sequence joins TRBV7-8 and TRBJ2-7; TRBD2 agrees at 15 bases. This CDR3 is built from 18 residues. V gave up 5 bases and J gave up 6 bases; unmatched junction bases: 14. Germline V lookup: CDR1 SGHVS, CDR2 FQNEAQ. The CDR3 bases are TGTGCCAGCAGCCCAGGGACTAGCGGGAGGCCCCTGGGGGGCGAGCAGTACTTC. Protein product: CASSPGTSGRPLGGEQYF.

There are many counts of this clonotype. This chain connects TRBV24-1 to TRBJ1-2, with D maybe TRBD1 (5 bases). CDR1 and CDR2 (germline): KGHDR, SFDVKD. The CDR3 spans 16 residues. The V and J ends lost 0 bases and 6 bases respectively, with 16 bases between them. CDR3 in amino acids: CATSDLHRSGKDGYTF. In nucleotides, the CDR3 is TGTGCCACCAGTGATTTGCACCGATCAGGGAAGGATGGCTACACCTTC.

This clonotype occurred a few times. The chain is built from TRBV12-5 and TRBJ1-1; no clear D gene. CDR3 length equals 13 residues. From germline, CDR1 is LGHNT and CDR2 FRNRAP. Trimming took 6 bases from V and 0 from J, leaving 8 bases between them. The CDR3 nucleotides read TGTGCTAGTGGGTATGATCTGAACACTGAAGCTTTCTTT. It specifies CASGYDLNTEAFF.

V is TRBV19 and J is TRBJ2-7, with TRBD1 identical over 7 bases. Germline CDR1 LNHDA, CDR2 SQIVND (reference sequence). Trimming took 5 bases from V and 2 from J; bases not matched to a gene: 3. The CDR3 covers 13 residues. The CDR3 nucleotides are TGTGCCAGTAGTGTACAGGGGCCCTACGAGCAGTACTTC. Encoded protein: CASSVQGPYEQYF.

This clonotype has only a few counts. The rearrangement uses TRBV29-1 and TRBJ1-1, with D possibly being TRBD1 (6 bases). Looked up from germline, CDR1 is SQVTM and CDR2 is ANQGSEA. The CDR3 spans 11 residues. V shed 6 bases and J shed 7 bases, with 12 bases lying between them. CDR3 coding DNA: TGCAGCGTCCCGAAGGACAGTGAAGCTTTCTTT. Its protein product is CSVPKDSEAFF.

This clonotype was seen ten or more times. The chain has TRBV19 and TRBJ2-2; 13 nucleotides agree with TRBD2. The CDR3 is made up of 19 amino acids. Germline V gives CDR1 LNHDA, CDR2 SQIVND (reference sequence). Trimming cost V 4 bases and J 2 bases; bases outside gene matches: 10. Here the CDR3 reads CASSRSWTSGSFNTGELFF. The CDR3, as DNA: TGTGCCAGTAGTAGGTCCTGGACTAGCGGGAGTTTCAACACCGGGGAGCTGTTTTTT.

This clonotype was found many times. The gene calls are TRBV12-3 or TRBV12-4 and TRBJ2-1; 7 nucleotides align to TRBD1. V was pared by 6 bases and J by 5 bases, with 10 bases of the junction left unmatched. This CDR3 is built from 15 residues. Here the CDR3 DNA reads TGTGCCAGCAGCCGCGACAGGGTCGTGAACAATGAGCAGTTCTTC. Protein product: CASSRDRVVNNEQFF.

V usage is TRBV5-1 and J usage is TRBJ1-6, with D uncertain. This CDR3 region has 17 residues. Germline CDR1 and CDR2: SGHRS and YFSETQ. Trimming removed 1 base from V and 0 bases from J, with 11 bases in between. This CDR3 is CASSLYGPSSYNSPLHF. CDR3 nucleotides: TGCGCCAGCAGCTTGTACGGCCCGAGCTCCTATAATTCACCCCTCCACTTT.

To note about this clonotype: At one end, the junction sequence differs from germline, possibly due to a read error. The rearrangement uses TRBV14 and TRBJ2-1; a weak D match, TRBD2 (5 bases). CDR3 length equals 15 residues. The germline V gene encodes CDR1 SGHDN and CDR2 FVKESK. Here the CDR3 DNA reads TGTGCCAGCGGCCAAGAAGACTACTTCCCGGATGAGCAGTTCTTC. Translating it yields CASGQEDYFPDEQFF.

The gene calls are TRBV18 and TRBJ2-7; TRBD2 is a possible D gene (6 bases). The ends were cut back, 5 bases at V and 0 bases at J, with 17 bases in the middle. The CDR3 is made up of 16 amino acids. The germline V gene encodes CDR1 KGHSH and CDR2 LQKENI. The CDR3 reads CASSTPGLSGSYEQYF. In nucleotides, the CDR3 is TGTGCCAGCTCAACCCCGGGACTGAGCGGCTCCTACGAGCAGTACTTC.

The chain employs TRBV12-3 or TRBV12-4 and TRBJ2-3; no definite D call. The CDR3 is 12 residues long. Trimming took off 8 bases at V and 4 bases at J, with 10 bases between the two ends. In DNA, the CDR3 is TGTGCCAGCCTACCTCAGGCAGATACGCAGTATTTT. Protein product: CASLPQADTQYF.

This clonotype was counted many times. V is TRBV4-1 and J is TRBJ2-1; D is unresolved. From germline, CDR1 is MGHRA and CDR2 YSYEKL. Trimming took off 0 bases at V and 0 bases at J, with 15 bases between the two ends. This CDR3 has 18 residues. CDR3: CASSQDDPPGASYNEQFF. The CDR3 DNA reads TGCGCCAGCAGCCAAGATGATCCCCCAGGAGCCTCCTACAATGAGCAGTTCTTC.

This clonotype occurred many times. The V and J genes are TRBV5-1 and TRBJ2-2; no clear D. V dropped 1 base and J dropped 1 base, with 11 bases sitting between them. The CDR3 spans 16 residues. Germline CDR1 is SGHRS and CDR2 is YFSETQ. Here the CDR3 DNA reads TGCGCCAGCAGCTTGTTGACTCACAAGAACACCGGGGAGCTGTTTTTT. It codes for CASSLLTHKNTGELFF.

This clonotype has more than one count but fewer than ten. This may stem from a read error, because a much larger clone lies one nucleotide away. In this CDR3 the conserved last residue, phenylalanine or tryptophan, is missing, so a read error is likely. The CDR3 sequence is CASSPPGGLYNEQFS. The DNA for the CDR3 is TGTGCCAGCAGCCCCCCCGGGGGTTTATACAATGAGCAGTTCTCC. The chain has TRBV7-6 and TRBJ2-1, with a weak D call TRBD2 (6 bases). V lost 5 bases and J 4 bases, leaving 15 bases between the germline ends. The germline gives CDR1 SGHVS, CDR2 FNYEAQ. The CDR3 sequence is 15 residues long.

This clonotype was found a few times. This sequence joins TRBV2 and TRBJ2-5, with no clear D. The CDR3 covers 13 residues. V lost 4 bases to trimming and J lost 2 bases, with 8 bases between them. The germline CDR1 and CDR2 sequences are SNHLY and FYNNEI. This chain's CDR3 is CASSGNQQETQYF. CDR3 DNA: TGTGCCAGCAGTGGAAACCAACAAGAGACCCAGTACTTC.

This clonotype was seen a few times. CDR3 bases: TGTGCCAGCAGTTACAACGGACAGGGGCAGTACTTC. Protein product: CASSYNGQGQYF. The chain uses TRBV6-5 and TRBJ2-7; 8 bases align to TRBD1. This CDR3 spans 12 amino acids. After removal of 2 bases from V and 9 bases from J, the junction contained 3 bases not matched to a gene. CDR1 is MNHEY and CDR2 is SVGAGI in the germline V gene.

This clonotype was seen ten or more times. The chain couples TRBV7-2 to TRBJ1-2; 7 nucleotides line up with TRBD1. After removal of 1 base from V and 4 bases from J, the junction contained 3 bases not matched to a gene. The CDR3 length is 14 residues. Germline-derived CDR1 and CDR2 are SGHTA and FQGNSA. CDR3 residues: CASSLEGQFYGYTF. The DNA for the CDR3 is TGTGCCAGCAGCTTAGAGGGACAGTTCTATGGCTACACCTTC. The whole variable domain, remainder taken from reference TRBV7-2 and TRBJ1-2, is GAGVSQSPSNKVTEKGKDVELRCDPISGHTALYWYRQSLGQGLEFLIYFQGNSAPDKSGLPSDRFSAERTGGSVSTLTIQRTQQEDSAVYLCASSLEGQFYGYTFGSGTRLTVV.

The chain recombines TRBV10-3 with TRBJ2-7, with 7 bases lining up with TRBD2. After removal of 2 bases from V and 3 bases from J, the junction contained 7 bases not matched to a gene. The CDR3 consists of 15 residues. Germline CDR1 is ENHRY and CDR2 is SYGVKD. CDR3 in amino acids: CAISELSGELYEQYF. CDR3 nucleotides: TGTGCCATCAGTGAGCTCAGCGGGGAGCTCTACGAGCAGTACTTC.

Many counts were recorded for this clonotype. This rearrangement joins TRBV7-3 to TRBJ2-2; no definite D call. CDR3 length: 16 residues. Trimming cost V 5 bases and J 7 bases, with 20 bases left between them. The germline CDR1 and CDR2 sequences are SGHTA and FQGTGA. Here the CDR3 reads CASSERSPDNGGELFF. The CDR3 bases are TGTGCCAGCAGCGAAAGGTCCCCAGATAATGGCGGGGAGCTGTTTTTT. Together with reference TRBV7-3 and TRBJ2-2, the CDR3 gives the full variable domain: GAGVSQTPSNKVTEKGKYVELRCDPISGHTALYWYRQSLGQGPEFLIYFQGTGAADDSGLPNDRFFAVRPEGSVSTLKIQRTERGDSAVYLCASSERSPDNGGELFFGEGSRLTVL.

This clonotype was seen more than once but under ten times. The chain combines TRBV3-1 with TRBJ2-1, with 11 bases lining up with TRBD2. The CDR3 runs 17 residues. The V gene end was trimmed by 3 bases and the J gene end by 12 bases; junction bases not matched to a gene: 16. Germline V gene lookup returns CDR1 LGHDT and CDR2 YNNKEL (reference sequence). The CDR3 spells CASSQERLAGMGRGQFF. CDR3 sequence (DNA): TGTGCCAGCAGCCAGGAAAGACTAGCGGGAATGGGACGAGGGCAGTTCTTC.